This TCR beta chain was identified in a study of blood T cell repertoires in COVID-19. TCRdb's table, derived via immunoSEQ multiplex PCR, lists solely in-frame clones and lacks some. In the table there are about 210,000 clones, about 90% of which are singletons. CDR3 length equals 11 residues. The V end was cut by 6 bases, the J end by 8 bases, with 9 bases between. Germline CDR1 MNHNY, CDR2 SVGAGI (reference sequence). The receptor was derived from a man aged 25-40 years with acute or convalescent COVID-19. The chain recombines TRBV6-6 with TRBJ2-3; D gene unclear. Input material: peripheral blood. CDR3 loop: CASSQPGTQYF. The CDR3 nucleotides read TGTGCCAGCAGCCAACCGGGTACGCAGTATTTT.